This passage covers 14 T cell receptor beta chains from one sample sequenced in a study of shared clonotypes between healthy human individuals. Profiled with immunoSEQ multiplex PCR; TCRdb holds only in-frame clones, not every one. The table shows approximately 980,000 clones, with about three quarters occurring only once. Sequencing used memory CD4+ T cells sorted from blood. Stated subset: CD45RA-negative fraction. The receptors derive from a young man in good health.

J is TRBJ1-3 and V is TRBV6-6; 10 nucleotides match TRBD1. From germline, CDR1 is MNHNY and CDR2 SVGAGI (reference sequence). Trimming cost V 5 bases and J 5 bases; bases outside gene matches: 6. The CDR3 consists of 15 residues. The CDR3 is CASSTPGQGRNTIYF. The CDR3 DNA follows: TGTGCCAGCAGTACCCCGGGACAGGGGAGAAACACCATATATTTT.

This clone was seen once. This chain connects TRBV27 to TRBJ1-5, with TRBD1 matching over 8 bases. After removal of 5 bases from V and 10 bases from J, the junction contained 13 bases not matched to a gene. The germline V gene has CDR1 MNHEY and CDR2 SMNVEV (reference sequence). The CDR3 covers 15 residues. The CDR3 reads CASSQQGEGGFPQHF. CDR3 nucleotides: TGTGCCAGCAGTCAACAGGGGGAAGGGGGGTTTCCCCAGCATTTT.

The chain links TRBV7-6 to TRBJ2-3; 9 bases are shared with TRBD2. CDR3 size: 14 residues. V dropped 5 bases and J dropped 3; count of bases not matched to a gene: 3. CDR1 SGHVS and CDR2 FNYEAQ come from the germline V gene. For the CDR3, the DNA is TGTGCCAGCAGCCTTAGCGGGAGTACAGATACGCAGTATTTT. Amino acid sequence: CASSLSGSTDTQYF. The variable domain in full, completed from reference TRBV7-6 and TRBJ2-3, reads GAGVSQSPRYKVTKRGQDVALRCDPISGHVSLYWYRQALGQGPEFLTYFNYEAQQDKSGLPNDRFSAERPEGSISTLTIQRTEQRDSAMYRCASSLSGSTDTQYFGPGTRLTVL.

The chain couples TRBV11-2 to TRBJ1-2; D is ambiguous. V shed 6 bases and J shed 4 bases, with 15 bases lying between them. CDR3 length equals 14 residues. Germline V gene data show CDR1 as SGHAT and CDR2 as FQNNGV. The CDR3 sequence: CASSAQVNGYGYTF. The CDR3 DNA reads as TGTGCCAGCAGTGCTCAAGTCAACGGCTATGGCTACACCTTC. Variable domain in full (rest from reference TRBV11-2 and TRBJ1-2): EAGVAQSPRYKIIEKRQSVAFWCNPISGHATLYWYQQILGQGPKLLIQFQNNGVVDDSQLPKDRFSAERLKGVDSTLKIQPAKLEDSAVYLCASSAQVNGYGYTFGSGTRLTVV.

This chain joins TRBV9 and TRBJ1-2; TRBD1 matches 12 bases. J lost 8 bases, V lost 4 bases, and 12 bases had no gene match. From germline, CDR1 is SGDLS and CDR2 YYNGEE. This CDR3 has 16 residues. The CDR3 loop reads CASSPAPGQGAVGYTF. The DNA of the CDR3 is TGTGCCAGCAGCCCGGCACCGGGACAGGGGGCGGTCGGCTACACCTTC.

The chain links TRBV2 to TRBJ2-3; no definite D call. This CDR3 is built from 17 residues. With 4 bases removed from V and 0 bases from J, the gap between germline ends came to 17 bases. Germline loops: CDR1 SNHLY, CDR2 FYNNEI. In nucleotides, the CDR3 is TGTGCCAGCAGTGTAGGCGGCAGTCGAACTAGCACAGATACGCAGTATTTT. The encoded protein is CASSVGGSRTSTDTQYF. The variable domain in full, with the rest retrieved from reference TRBV2 and TRBJ2-3, is EPEVTQTPSHQVTQMGQEVILRCVPISNHLYFYWYRQILGQKVEFLVSFYNNEISEKSEIFDDQFSVERPDGSNFTLKIRSTKLEDSAMYFCASSVGGSRTSTDTQYFGPGTRLTVL.

This sequence joins TRBV9 and TRBJ1-5, with 7 bases lining up with TRBD1. Germline V gene sequence: CDR1 SGDLS, CDR2 YYNGEE. V lost 3 bases and J lost 4; bases outside the gene matches: 1. The CDR3 spans 13 residues. CDR3 in amino acids: CASSAGGNQPQHF. CDR3 DNA sequence: TGTGCCAGCAGCGCAGGGGGTAATCAGCCCCAGCATTTT. Drawing the rest from reference TRBV9 and TRBJ1-5, the complete variable domain is DSGVTQTPKHLITATGQRVTLRCSPRSGDLSVYWYQQSLDQGLQFLIQYYNGEERAKGNILERFSAQQFPDLHSELNLSSLELGDSALYFCASSAGGNQPQHFGDGTRLSIL.

The sample holds a few counts of this clone. The chain couples TRBV30 to TRBJ1-3; D may be TRBD1 (5 bases). The germline V and J ends were trimmed by 2 bases and 2 bases, with 7 bases remaining between them. The germline CDR1 and CDR2 sequences are GTSNPN and SVGIG (reference sequence). The CDR3 extends over 13 amino acids. The CDR3 sequence: CAWSWGTGNTIYF. In DNA form, the CDR3 reads TGTGCCTGGAGTTGGGGCACTGGAAACACCATATATTTT.

V is TRBV10-1 and J is TRBJ2-7; D not resolved. This CDR3 is built from 14 residues. CDR1 and CDR2 (germline): WNHNN, SYGVQD (reference sequence). With 2 bases removed from V and 2 bases from J, the gap between germline ends came to 10 bases. CDR3 sequence reads: CASSESWNPYEQYF. DNA for the CDR3: TGCGCCAGCAGTGAGAGTTGGAACCCCTACGAGCAGTACTTC.

The J gene is TRBJ2-3, the V gene TRBV6-6; tentative D call: TRBD2 (5 bases). Trimming took off 7 bases at V and 2 bases at J, with 16 bases between the two ends. This CDR3 region has 15 residues. Per germline, CDR1 MNHNY and CDR2 SVGAGI (reference sequence). The CDR3 loop is CASNKAETYTDTQYF. The CDR3 DNA is TGTGCCAGCAACAAAGCGGAAACTTACACAGATACGCAGTATTTT.

V is TRBV9 and J is TRBJ1-1; D not resolved. CDR1 is SGDLS and CDR2 is YYNGEE in the germline V gene. Trimming shortened V by 0 bases and J by 2 bases, and 11 bases separated the two germline ends. This CDR3 has 15 amino acids. DNA for the CDR3: TGTGCCAGCAGCGTAGTCCGGCTAGTTAACACTGAAGCTTTCTTT. This codes for CASSVVRLVNTEAFF.

A note on this clone: The same CDR3 arises from other DNA sequences in this sample as well. The chain uses TRBV18 and TRBJ2-5; D gene uncertain. The CDR3 sequence is 13 residues long. Germline loops: CDR1 KGHSH, CDR2 LQKENI. V was pared by 3 bases and J by 0 bases, with 5 bases between. This CDR3 reads CASSPRDQETQYF. CDR3 in DNA: TGTGCCAGCTCACCGCGAGACCAAGAGACCCAGTACTTC.

This chain joins TRBV30 and TRBJ2-6; 11 bases map to TRBD1. Germline V CDR1 and CDR2: GTSNPN, SVGIG (reference sequence). V was clipped by 7 bases and J by 0 bases; unmatched bases: 11. The CDR3 length is 18 residues. For the CDR3, the DNA is TGTGCCTTTTCCCCGGGACAGGGGGTATTCTCTGGGGCCAACGTCCTGACTTTC. Amino acid sequence: CAFSPGQGVFSGANVLTF.

The chain employs TRBV9 and TRBJ2-5, with D tentatively TRBD1 (6 bases). Per germline, CDR1 SGDLS and CDR2 YYNGEE. With 4 bases removed from V and 5 bases from J, the gap between germline ends came to 9 bases. The CDR3 has 12 residues. The CDR3 nucleotides read TGTGCCAGCAGCACAGGGCTGGAGACCCAGTACTTC. The encoded protein is CASSTGLETQYF.